This T cell receptor beta chain derives from a study of blood T cell repertoires in COVID-19. At the level of the study: From T cells, B-cell-depleted T cells, or PBMCs came the material, which was cDNA or gDNA.

Repertoires were generated with immunoSEQ multiplex PCR, while TCRdb's copy carries only in-frame clones and drops some. The sample has hundreds of thousands of clones, more than 70% seen once. Researchers sorted participants into cohorts using their self-reported clinical history. Looked up from germline, CDR1 is ENHRY and CDR2 is SYGVKD. The length of the CDR3 is 13 residues. Between the trimmed V and J ends, which lost 11 bases and 6 bases, there was a span of 17 bases. The sequenced sample was PBMCs or T cells enriched from blood (not recorded which). This TCR was sampled from a young man with acute COVID-19. This chain links TRBV10-3 with TRBJ1-5; no clear D gene. Here the CDR3 reads CAAGPGEAQPQHF. In DNA, the CDR3 is TGTGCCGCCGGTCCGGGTGAAGCTCAGCCCCAGCATTTT.